This T cell receptor (beta chain) was sequenced in a study of T-cell memory formation after mild COVID-19. The study's findings and limits: CD4/CD8 balance held among clones contracting day 15 to 85, and later expanders leaned CD4+. Clones that contracted clustered mainly in CM and EM if CD4+ and in EMRA if CD8+.

TCRdb re-called the 5' RACE reads with MiXCR, one entry per CDR3 protein. The sample includes fewer than 550,000 distinct CDR3 sequences, about 20% of them seen just once. This clonotype was observed a few times. Its antigen is unidentified. From germline, CDR1 is SEHNR and CDR2 FQNEAQ (reference sequence). V dropped 1 base and J dropped 4; count of bases not matched to a gene: 6. The CDR3 has 15 amino acids. This receptor was taken from an adult woman who had mild COVID-19 (a few samples of this study predate the infection). Cell type and time point are not known. The V gene is TRBV7-9, the J gene TRBJ2-7, with 8 nucleotides matching TRBD1. Sequenced material: PBMCs or a T cell subset sorted from them (not recorded which). Here the CDR3 DNA reads TGTGCCAGCAGCTTAGTCCTCAGGGGGCGGTACGAGCAGTACTTC. Residues: CASSLVLRGRYEQYF. The full variable domain, in which reference TRBV7-9 and TRBJ2-7 provide the parts outside the CDR3, is DTGVSQNPRHKITKRGQNVTFRCDPISEHNRLYWYRQTLGQGPEFLTYFQNEAQLEKSRLLSDRFSAERPKGSFSTLEIQRTEQGDSAMYLCASSLVLRGRYEQYFGPGTRLTVT.